This TCR beta chain derives from a study of cytomegalovirus exposure and HLA in healthy donors. Notes on the study in general: It was likely that a cluster of highly shared sequence variants was a sequencing artifact. There were some public TCRs occurring in many donors, but most TCR sequences were rare. Listed as cytomegalovirus-associated were more than 150 TCR beta chains. A missense DCLRE1C variant was associated with V- and J-gene trimming of TCR beta chains in a later analysis, and an independent cohort replicated the association.

This clone was seen once. The antigen is unknown. Both 60 Vbeta primers and 13 Jbeta primers went into the PCR. This table comes from immunoSEQ multiplex PCR, and its TCRdb copy is limited to in-frame clones, with some not included. The sample has roughly 120,000 clones; 60% to 85% are singletons. Germline V gene lookup returns CDR1 MNHEY and CDR2 SVGAGI. The CDR3 sequence is 15 residues long. Trimming removed 6 bases from V and 0 bases from J; junction bases left unmatched: 4. This TCR came from a man aged 45-65 years in good health and CMV-seropositive. Sequencing was performed on PBMCs. The chain joins TRBV6-5 to TRBJ2-7; 11 bases match TRBD2. The CDR3: CASRVAGGTSYEQYF. The CDR3 nucleotides read TGTGCCAGCAGGGTAGCGGGAGGGACCTCCTACGAGCAGTACTTC.